These T cell receptor beta chains were read from a single sample in a study of shared clonotypes between healthy human individuals. The protocol was immunoSEQ multiplex PCR, while the TCRdb copy is restricted to in-frame clones and leaves out a portion. The data show around 510,000 clones, 90% to 96% seen once. The specimen sequenced was naive CD4+ T cells sorted from blood. These receptors originate from a woman aged 25-40 years in good health. The conserved cysteine and the conserved F or W are not part of the CDR3 here.

J gene: TRBJ2-2
V gene: TRBV18
CDR3 protein: ASSRMDASTGELF

J gene: TRBJ1-4
V gene: TRBV2
CDR3 protein: ASIRQVDEKLF

J gene: TRBJ1-6
V gene: TRBV4-1
CDR3 protein: ASSQAPPGQGWNSPLH

J gene: TRBJ2-1
V gene: TRBV5-1
CDR3 protein: ASSGRPSYNEQF

J gene: TRBJ1-2
V gene: TRBV7-2
CDR3 protein: ASSLMTGSIGGYT

J gene: TRBJ1-2
V gene: TRBV28
CDR3 protein: ASSLLWRTDGYT

J gene: TRBJ2-7
V gene: TRBV28
CDR3 protein: ASSFATSGRVNEQY

J gene: TRBJ2-7
V gene: TRBV2
CDR3 protein: ASGLAEGEQY

J gene: TRBJ2-5
V gene: TRBV28
CDR3 protein: ASRDRAGAETQY

J gene: TRBJ2-1
V gene: TRBV5-1
CDR3 protein: ASSRGMGTGLLNEQF

J gene: TRBJ1-3
V gene: TRBV6-1
CDR3 protein: ASRKAGGNTIY

J gene: TRBJ2-3
V gene: TRBV28
CDR3 protein: ASSLVAGASDTQY

J gene: TRBJ2-5
V gene: TRBV18
CDR3 protein: ASSPPVLTGSGQETQY

J gene: TRBJ2-5
V gene: TRBV7-9
CDR3 protein: ASSHRRSVGTRETQY

J gene: TRBJ2-3
V gene: TRBV7-8
CDR3 protein: ASTSAGGLGTDTQY

J gene: TRBJ1-2
V gene: TRBV18
CDR3 protein: ASSPREYGYT

J gene: TRBJ2-7
V gene: TRBV7-2
CDR3 protein: ASSPGGDPWEQY